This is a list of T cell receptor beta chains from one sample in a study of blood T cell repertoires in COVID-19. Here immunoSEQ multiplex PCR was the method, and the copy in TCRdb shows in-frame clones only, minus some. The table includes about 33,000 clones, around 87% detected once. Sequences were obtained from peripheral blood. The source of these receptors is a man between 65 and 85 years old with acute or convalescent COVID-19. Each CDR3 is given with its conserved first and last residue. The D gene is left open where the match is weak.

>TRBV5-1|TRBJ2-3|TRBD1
CASSLTGGETGYF
TGCGCCAGCAGCTTGACAGGGGGCGAGACCGGGTATTTT
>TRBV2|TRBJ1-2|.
CASSERWQGWDLYGYTF
TGTGCCAGCAGTGAAAGATGGCAGGGGTGGGACCTCTATGGCTACACCTTC
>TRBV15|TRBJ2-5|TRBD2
CATSRDRLAGIQETQYF
TGTGCCACCAGCAGAGATCGGCTAGCGGGGATCCAAGAGACCCAGTACTTC
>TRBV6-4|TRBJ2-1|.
CASSAQGGEQFF
TGTGCCAGCAGTGCCCAGGGGGGAGAGCAGTTCTTC
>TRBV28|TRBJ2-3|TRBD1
CATQQGTTDTQYF
TGTGCCACCCAACAGGGGACCACAGATACGCAGTATTTT
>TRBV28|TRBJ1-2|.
CASRAPAGGNYGYTF
TGTGCCAGCAGGGCCCCGGCGGGGGGGAACTATGGCTACACCTTC
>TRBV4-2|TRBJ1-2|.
CASSQTPRQIGGYTF
TGTGCCAGCAGCCAGACTCCTCGACAGATAGGTGGCTACACCTTC
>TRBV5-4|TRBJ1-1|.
CASSISRANTEAFF
TGTGCCAGCAGCATTTCCAGGGCGAACACTGAAGCTTTCTTT
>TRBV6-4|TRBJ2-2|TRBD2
CASSTLAGDVSGELFF
TGTGCCAGCAGCACACTAGCGGGAGACGTTTCCGGGGAGCTGTTTTTT
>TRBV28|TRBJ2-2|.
CASSRIGLNTGELFF
TGTGCCAGCAGCCGAATTGGACTGAACACCGGGGAGCTGTTTTTT